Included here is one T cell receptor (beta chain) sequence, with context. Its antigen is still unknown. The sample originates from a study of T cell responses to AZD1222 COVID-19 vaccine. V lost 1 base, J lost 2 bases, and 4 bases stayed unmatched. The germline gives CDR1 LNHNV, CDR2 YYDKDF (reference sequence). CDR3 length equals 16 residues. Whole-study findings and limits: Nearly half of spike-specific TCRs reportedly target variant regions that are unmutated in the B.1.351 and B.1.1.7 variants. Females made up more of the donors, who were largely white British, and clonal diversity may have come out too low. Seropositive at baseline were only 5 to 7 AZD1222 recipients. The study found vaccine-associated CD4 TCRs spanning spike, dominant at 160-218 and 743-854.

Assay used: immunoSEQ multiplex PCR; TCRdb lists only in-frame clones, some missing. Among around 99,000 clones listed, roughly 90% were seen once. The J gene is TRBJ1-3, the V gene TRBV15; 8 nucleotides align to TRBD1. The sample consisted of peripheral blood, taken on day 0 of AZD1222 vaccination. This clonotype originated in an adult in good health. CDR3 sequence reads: CATSRAPGGTGNTIYF. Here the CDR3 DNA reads TGTGCCACCAGCAGAGCCCCAGGGGGCACTGGAAACACCATATATTTT.